This T cell receptor beta chain was documented in a study of blood T cell repertoires in COVID-19. Study overall: Material from acute and convalescent COVID-19 was sourced from the United States, Italy and Spain.

Authors' processing steps: It was from reference gene primer amplification that nucleated cell counts were estimated. TCRdb's copy holds only in-frame clones and misses some; the assay was immunoSEQ multiplex PCR. V and J calls and clone size come straight from that table; D and trimming were deduced from the DNA. In the table there are some 170,000 clones, more than 90% of which are singletons. Looked up from germline, CDR1 is LGHDT and CDR2 is YNNKEL (reference sequence). V shed 1 base and J shed 4 bases, with 13 bases lying between them. CDR3 length: 15 amino acids. What was sequenced was peripheral blood. The V gene is TRBV3-1 (or the pseudogene TRBV3-2), the J gene TRBJ1-2; D is uncertain. The receptor comes from a man between 60 and 75 years old with active or convalescent COVID-19. CDR3: CASSQGGQATYGYTF. CDR3 DNA: TGTGCCAGCAGCCAAGGTGGGCAGGCCACCTATGGCTACACCTTC.